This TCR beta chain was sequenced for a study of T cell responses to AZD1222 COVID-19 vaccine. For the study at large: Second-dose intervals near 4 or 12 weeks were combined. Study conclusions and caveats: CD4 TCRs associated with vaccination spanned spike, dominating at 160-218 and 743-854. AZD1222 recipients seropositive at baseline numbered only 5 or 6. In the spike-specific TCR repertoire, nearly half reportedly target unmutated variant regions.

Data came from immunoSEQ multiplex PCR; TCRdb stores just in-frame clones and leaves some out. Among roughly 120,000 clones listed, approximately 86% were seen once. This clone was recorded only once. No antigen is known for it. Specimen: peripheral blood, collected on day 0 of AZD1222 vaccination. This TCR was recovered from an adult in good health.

The CDR3 loop is CASSRAGASTDTQYF. The CDR3 DNA is TGTGCCAGCTCACGGGCGGGGGCTAGCACAGATACGCAGTATTTT. The chain recombines TRBV18 with TRBJ2-3, with D perhaps matching TRBD2 (7 bases). V shed 4 bases and J shed 0 bases, with 11 bases lying between them. The germline V gene has CDR1 KGHSH and CDR2 LQKENI. The CDR3 is 15 amino acids.